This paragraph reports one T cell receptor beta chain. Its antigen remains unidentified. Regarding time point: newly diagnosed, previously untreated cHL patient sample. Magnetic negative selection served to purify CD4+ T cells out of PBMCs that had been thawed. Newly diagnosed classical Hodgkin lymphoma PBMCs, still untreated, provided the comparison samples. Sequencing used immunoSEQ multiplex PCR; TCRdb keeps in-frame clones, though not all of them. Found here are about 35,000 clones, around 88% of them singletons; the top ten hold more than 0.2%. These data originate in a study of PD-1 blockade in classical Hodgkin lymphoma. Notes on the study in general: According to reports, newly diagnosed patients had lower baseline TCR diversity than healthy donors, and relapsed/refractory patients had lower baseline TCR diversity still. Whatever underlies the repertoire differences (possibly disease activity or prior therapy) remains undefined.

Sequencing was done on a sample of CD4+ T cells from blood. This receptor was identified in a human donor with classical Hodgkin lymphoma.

In DNA form, the CDR3 reads TGTGCCAGCAGCGCGGACAGGGGGAACACCGGGGAGCTGTTTTTT. As protein: CASSADRGNTGELFF. V is TRBV7-9 and J is TRBJ2-2, with 9 nucleotides matching TRBD1. This CDR3 is 15 amino acids long. Trimming removed 5 bases from V and 1 base from J; junction bases left unmatched: 2. The germline V gene has CDR1 SEHNR and CDR2 FQNEAQ (reference sequence).